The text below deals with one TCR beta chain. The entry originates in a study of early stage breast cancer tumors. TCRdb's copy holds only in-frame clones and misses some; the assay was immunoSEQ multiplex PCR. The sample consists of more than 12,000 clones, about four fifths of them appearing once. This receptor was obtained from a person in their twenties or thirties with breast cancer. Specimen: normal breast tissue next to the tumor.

CDR3 protein: CASNLAPPLTGELFF. The CDR3 nucleotides read TGCGCCAGCAATCTAGCGCCCCCCCTAACCGGGGAGCTGTTTTTT. The chain couples TRBV5-1 to TRBJ2-2, with TRBD2 as a possible D gene (6 bases). This CDR3 region has 15 residues. Deletions cut 6 bases from V and 5 bases from J, with 17 bases between. Germline V gene data show CDR1 as SGHRS and CDR2 as YFSETQ.